These 20 T cell receptor beta chains came from one sample sequenced in a study of PD-1 blockade in mismatch repair-deficient tumors. Profiled with immunoSEQ multiplex PCR; TCRdb holds only in-frame clones, not every one. The sample carries tens of thousands of clones, approximately 84% recorded once. Sample: peripheral blood, taken 12 weeks after starting pembrolizumab. The source is an adult with mismatch repair-deficient cancer.

This clone has only one observation. The chain is built from TRBV5-6 and TRBJ2-5; D might be TRBD2 (5 bases). This CDR3 has 14 amino acids. The germline CDR1 and CDR2 sequences are SGHDT and YYEEEE. V gave up 3 bases and J gave up 2 bases, with 11 bases separating them. In DNA form, the CDR3 reads TGTGCCAGCAGCTCAGGAGCGGCTCAAGAGACCCAGTACTTC. It encodes CASSSGAAQETQYF.

The V call is TRBV6-5, the J call TRBJ2-1, with no clear D. The CDR3 has 11 residues. Looked up from germline, CDR1 is MNHEY and CDR2 is SVGAGI. Trimming shortened V by 7 bases and J by 10 bases, and 11 bases separated the two germline ends. The CDR3 DNA reads TGTGCCAGCACCTCCCACCAAGAGCAGTTCTTC. This translates into CASTSHQEQFF.

This chain links TRBV27 with TRBJ2-1; D remains unclear. The length of the CDR3 is 14 residues. Per germline, CDR1 MNHEY and CDR2 SMNVEV (reference sequence). V lost 0 bases and J lost 6, with 9 bases in between. CDR3 amino acids: CASSLSLGSNEQFF. The DNA of the CDR3 is TGTGCCAGCAGTTTATCTCTGGGGTCCAATGAGCAGTTCTTC.

The rearrangement uses TRBV7-2 and TRBJ2-1; possibly TRBD1 for D (6 bases). Trimming removed 1 base from V and 8 bases from J, with 6 bases in between. The length of the CDR3 is 12 residues. Germline V gene sequence: CDR1 SGHTA, CDR2 FQGNSA. The CDR3 is CASSLEGDEQFF. CDR3 bases: TGTGCCAGCAGCTTAGAGGGGGATGAGCAGTTCTTC.

The chain uses TRBV6-5 and TRBJ1-2, with TRBD1 matching 8 bases. V trimming: 5 bases; J trimming: 1 base; junction bases outside the gene matches: 6. This CDR3 is built from 15 residues. Germline V lookup: CDR1 MNHEY, CDR2 SVGAGI. The CDR3, as DNA: TGTGCCAGCAGTCCAGGACAGGGAAATAACTATGGCTACACCTTC. Encoded protein: CASSPGQGNNYGYTF.

This clone has just one count. The gene calls are TRBV18 and TRBJ2-5; 8 nucleotides agree with TRBD1. The germline gives CDR1 KGHSH, CDR2 LQKENI. This CDR3 is built from 17 residues. V lost 6 bases and J lost 4; bases outside the gene matches: 16. The CDR3 reads CASSPPGATGGLETQYF. The CDR3 DNA follows: TGTGCCAGCTCCCCCCCCGGCGCAACAGGGGGATTAGAGACCCAGTACTTC.

The chain couples TRBV7-2 to TRBJ2-1, with a possible D match to TRBD2 (6 bases). V was shortened by 4 bases and J by 9 bases, with 13 bases between the two germline ends. The CDR3 has 13 amino acids. The germline V gene has CDR1 SGHTA and CDR2 FQGNSA. The CDR3 nucleotides are TGTGCCAGCAGCTCCGGGACTCTTGGTGAGCAGTTCTTC. The encoded protein is CASSSGTLGEQFF.

This clone showed up many times. J is TRBJ1-2 and V is TRBV7-9; 7 bases fit TRBD1. Trimming cost V 5 bases and J 2 bases; bases outside gene matches: 14. The CDR3 length is 17 residues. Germline assignment: CDR1 SEHNR and CDR2 FQNEAQ (reference sequence). CDR3 DNA sequence: TGTGCCAGCAGCCTCCTTGAGACAGGGAGCCTAAACTATGGCTACACCTTC. This translates into CASSLLETGSLNYGYTF.

The J gene is TRBJ2-7, the V gene TRBV7-9; 9 nucleotides match TRBD1. The germline gives CDR1 SEHNR, CDR2 FQNEAQ (reference sequence). With 3 bases clipped from V and 2 bases from J, the junction kept 14 bases outside the gene matches. This CDR3 contains 18 residues. CDR3 sequence reads: CASSFFPPGQGAPYEQYF. As DNA, the CDR3 is TGTGCCAGCAGCTTCTTCCCCCCGGGACAGGGCGCTCCCTACGAGCAGTACTTC.

The CDR3 reads CASSSRTGGLNTEAFF. In DNA form, the CDR3 reads TGTGCCAGCAGCTCACGGACAGGGGGCCTGAACACTGAAGCTTTCTTT. V and J are TRBV9 and TRBJ1-1, with TRBD1 matching 11 bases. The CDR3 covers 16 residues. CDR1 and CDR2 (germline): SGDLS, YYNGEE. V lost 4 bases and J lost 0; bases outside the gene matches: 5.

V and J are TRBV5-5 and TRBJ2-2; 15 bases align to TRBD2. Germline assignment: CDR1 SGHKS and CDR2 YYEKEE (reference sequence). Trimming cost V 4 bases and J 3 bases; bases outside gene matches: 13. The CDR3 runs 20 residues. CDR3 DNA: TGTGCCAGCAGCCCGCGGACTAGCGGGAGGGGGTTGGGGTACACCGGGGAGCTGTTTTTT. Encoded protein: CASSPRTSGRGLGYTGELFF. Drawing the rest from reference TRBV5-5 and TRBJ2-2, the complete variable domain is DAGVTQSPTHLIKTRGQQVTLRCSPISGHKSVSWYQQVLGQGPQFIFQYYEKEERGRGNFPDRFSARQFPNYSSELNVNALLLGDSALYLCASSPRTSGRGLGYTGELFFGEGSRLTVL.

The chain combines TRBV5-6 with TRBJ2-1; the D is unclear. The CDR3 runs 14 residues. V lost 1 base, J lost 6 bases, and 11 bases lay in between. CDR1 is SGHDT, CDR2 YYEEEE, per germline. DNA of the CDR3: TGTGCCAGCAGCTTGCGGCGACTCTTCAATGAGCAGTTCTTC. This translates into CASSLRRLFNEQFF.

This chain joins TRBV7-2 and TRBJ2-1, with D unresolved. The CDR3 covers 16 residues. V was pared by 1 base and J by 6 bases, with 16 bases between. Germline CDR1 SGHTA, CDR2 FQGNSA. CDR3 bases: TGTGCCAGCAGCTTAGGGGTGGGCGGTTTCGGCAATGAGCAGTTCTTC. This translates into CASSLGVGGFGNEQFF.

The chain combines TRBV20-1 with TRBJ2-5; D remains ambiguous. Trimming removed 0 bases at V and 10 bases at J, with 9 bases between. The CDR3 is made up of 11 amino acids. Germline V gene sequence: CDR1 DFQATT, CDR2 SNEGSKA (reference sequence). DNA for the CDR3: TGCAGTGCTAGAGATCAAACAGTCCAGTACTTC. Translating gives CSARDQTVQYF.

The chain is built from TRBV7-9 and TRBJ2-6, with TRBD1 identical over 11 bases. This CDR3 is built from 17 residues. The trim removed 4 bases at V and 0 bases at J, leaving 2 bases unmatched. Per the germline V gene, CDR1 is SEHNR and CDR2 is FQNEAQ (reference sequence). The CDR3 loop reads CASSSGTGGSGANVLTF. The CDR3 DNA reads as TGTGCCAGCAGCTCCGGGACAGGGGGCTCTGGGGCCAACGTCCTGACTTTC.

The chain recombines TRBV6-1 with TRBJ2-1; 11 bases align to TRBD2. This CDR3 is 13 amino acids long. Germline CDR1 MNHNS, CDR2 SASEGT. V shed 8 bases and J 8 bases; nucleotides not matched to a gene: 5. CDR3 sequence: CASRVAGGDEQFF. Written as DNA, the CDR3 is TGTGCCAGCCGGGTAGCGGGAGGGGATGAGCAGTTCTTC.

This chain uses TRBV27 with TRBJ2-5, with 8 positions matching TRBD1. The CDR3 consists of 14 residues. Germline V lookup: CDR1 MNHEY, CDR2 SMNVEV (reference sequence). The trim removed 6 bases at V and 4 bases at J, leaving 7 bases unmatched. CDR3 nucleotides: TGTGCCAGCAGACTATATACAGGGGGAGAGACCCAGTACTTC. Encoded protein: CASRLYTGGETQYF.

The genes are TRBV19 and TRBJ1-2; TRBD1 matches 7 bases. J lost 4 bases, V lost 4 bases, and 6 bases had no gene match. CDR3 length equals 14 residues. CDR1 and CDR2 (germline): LNHDA, SQIVND (reference sequence). CDR3 in DNA: TGTGCCAGTAGTACGACAGGGACCCGCTATGGCTACACCTTC. Protein product: CASSTTGTRYGYTF.

The genes are TRBV18 and TRBJ1-3, with a tentative D call TRBD1 (6 bases). This CDR3 contains 14 residues. CDR1 KGHSH and CDR2 LQKENI come from the germline V gene. V was trimmed by 2 bases and J by 9 bases, leaving 14 bases between them. Here the CDR3 reads CASSPAAGEVTIYF. The DNA for the CDR3 is TGTGCCAGCTCACCAGCGGCAGGGGAAGTCACCATATATTTT.

The chain joins TRBV4-1 to TRBJ1-1; D is ambiguous. Trimming stripped 3 bases from V and 1 base from J, with 9 bases between. CDR1 MGHRA and CDR2 YSYEKL come from the germline V gene. This CDR3 comprises 14 residues. The CDR3, as DNA: TGCGCCAGCAGCCAGAGGGCCGCGAACACTGAAGCTTTCTTT. Translated: CASSQRAANTEAFF.